This entry lists 2 T cell receptor beta chains sequenced from one sample in a study of cytomegalovirus exposure and HLA in healthy donors. 60 Vbeta and 13 Jbeta primers were used in PCR. Assay used: immunoSEQ multiplex PCR; TCRdb lists only in-frame clones, some missing. This table holds some 120,000 clones, 17% found once. The sequenced sample consisted of PBMCs. The receptors stem from a female donor in good health and CMV-seropositive.

V and J are TRBV19 and TRBJ1-4, with D possibly matching TRBD1 (6 bases). Germline values: CDR1 LNHDA, CDR2 SQIVND (reference sequence). The CDR3 is made up of 12 amino acids. Trimming removed 6 bases from V and 7 bases from J, with 9 bases in between. For the CDR3, the DNA is TGTGCCAGTAGGGGGGCTGTTGAAAAACTGTTTTTT. It specifies CASRGAVEKLFF.

The V gene is TRBV12-1, the J gene TRBJ1-1; the table's D call TRBD1 went unverified against the DNA. TRBV12-1 has pseudogene status. The CDR3 has 17 residues. The CDR3 loop is CASSFGDMGPRDTEAFF. The CDR3 coding sequence is TGTGCCAGCAGCTTTGGGGACATGGGGCCACGGGACACTGAAGCTTTCTTT.